This T cell receptor (beta chain) derives from a study of molecular identifiers for immune sequencing clone quantification (dated by TCRdb to 2016 to 2018). Looking at the study overall: For a replicate experiment, RNA from around 20,000 or 100,000 naive CD8 T cells was divided into five aliquots, of which four were sequenced. The study was a methods study using CD8 T cells to benchmark molecular-identifier clustering-based TCR repertoire sequencing (MIDCIRS) and TCR RNA copy counting.

Libraries of naive CD8 T cells were built from anywhere between about 20,000 and 1,000,000 sorted cells, with 10%, 30% or 50% of the purified RNA used. Naive CD8 T cells, defined as CD8+CD4-CCR7+CD45RA+, were FACS-sorted into RLT Plus buffer on a BD FACSAria II. To test detection sensitivity, Jurkat RNA equal to over nine TCR copies was added to samples of about 20,000-1,000,000 naive CD8 T cells. Enrichment of CD8 T cells was done with RosetteSep CD8+ T Cell Enrichment Cocktail plus Ficoll-Paque, and ACK red cell lysis came afterward. For this chain, trimming is 3 bases at the V end and 2 bases at the J end, and the number of junction bases without a gene match is 4. CDR1 and CDR2, per the germline V gene (reference sequence), are MNHEY and SMNVEV. The CDR3 runs 14 residues from the cysteine to the phenylalanine. The DNA shown is the 42-base CDR3, in frame from base 1. Libraries came from PCR. The listed sequencing device is Illumina HiSeq 4000. Preparation of bulk TCR libraries followed a previously described approach, with the TCR primers listed in Table S5. Purification of total RNA was performed with the Qiagen AllPrep DNA/RNA kit. Before analysis, reads from multiple sequencing runs of one library were combined. Per the source publication's procedure: Reads were retained only if the reads had an exact TCR constant sequence, and the retained reads were trimmed to 150 nt and grouped according to their 12-nt molecular barcodes. Within each barcode group, reads were sub-clustered at a 15% Levenshtein threshold, and quality-weighted consensus sequences were built per RNA molecule. Non-functional sequences were excluded, and lower-count sequences lying one edit away from another sequence were also excluded. Barcode sub-clusters with fewer than 20% of the maximum read count were removed, based on fitting two negative binomial distributions. Using fastp at Q25 and MiXCR, TCRdb reprocessed the public reads and kept productive beta chains. Every CDR3 protein is listed once, alongside the most common genes and DNA of its rows. These V and J calls originate from TCRdb's pipeline instead of the authors' own analysis. The sample contains some 66,000 distinct CDR3 sequences, 19% of them found a single time. More than 1.4% of the sample lies in the top ten.

The paper as a whole reports these results and caveats: Approximately 2.7 recovered TCR RNA copies per cell were obtained by modeling, versus around 10 by digital PCR, implying a capture efficiency of about 30%. Even against a background of roughly 1 million naive CD8 T cells, spiked-in Jurkat TCR RNA amounting to a single cell's worth was reported to be detectable. When barcode sub-clustering was not used, chimeric consensus sequences inflated TCR diversity, with chimeras reaching as high as 47%. In CMV-specific effector cells, clones with more than 20 RNA copies accounted for over 97% of molecules, whereas in naive cells such clones accounted for under 1%. Naive libraries contained spiked-in Jurkat TCR RNA (roughly 10 copies' worth), which is not part of the donor repertoire. Identical TCR molecules sharing a barcode could cause highly expanded clone sizes to be underestimated.

Of note for this clonotype: It has no known antigen specificity. Base qualities are not at hand, and no much larger clone is one base apart.

This receptor chain uses TRBV27 and TRBJ2-7; TRBD1 fits 7 bases in the junction. Sequenced material: naive CD8+ T cells from blood, with Jurkat cell RNA spiked in. What this sample's cell subset or site label stands for: FACS-sorted CD8+CD4-CCR7+CD45RA+ naive T cells. The sequence was collected from a human donor in good health. Some libraries in this study had Jurkat cell RNA spiked in. CDR3 protein: CASSFSRGPYEQYF. The DNA reads as follows: TGTGCCAGCAGTTTCAGTAGGGGGCCCTACGAGCAGTACTTC.